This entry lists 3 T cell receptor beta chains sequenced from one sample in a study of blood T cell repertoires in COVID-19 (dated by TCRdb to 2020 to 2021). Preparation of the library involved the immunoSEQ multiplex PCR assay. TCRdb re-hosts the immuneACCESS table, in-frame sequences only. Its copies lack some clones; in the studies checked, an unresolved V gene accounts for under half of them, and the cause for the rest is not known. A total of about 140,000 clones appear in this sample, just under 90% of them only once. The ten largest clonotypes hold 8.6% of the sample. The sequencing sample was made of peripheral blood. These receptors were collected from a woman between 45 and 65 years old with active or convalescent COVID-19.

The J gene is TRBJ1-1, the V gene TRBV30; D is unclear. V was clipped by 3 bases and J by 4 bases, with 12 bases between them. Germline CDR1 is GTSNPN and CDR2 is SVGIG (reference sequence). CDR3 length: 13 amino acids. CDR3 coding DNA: TGTGCCTGGAGGACGGGATGGGGCACTGAAGCTTTCTTT. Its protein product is CAWRTGWGTEAFF.

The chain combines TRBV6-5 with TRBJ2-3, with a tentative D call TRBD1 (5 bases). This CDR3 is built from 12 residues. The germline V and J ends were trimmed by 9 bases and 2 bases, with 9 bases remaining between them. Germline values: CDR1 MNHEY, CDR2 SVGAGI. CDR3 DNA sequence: TGTGCCAGTAGGGGAAACACAGATACGCAGTATTTT. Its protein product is CASRGNTDTQYF.

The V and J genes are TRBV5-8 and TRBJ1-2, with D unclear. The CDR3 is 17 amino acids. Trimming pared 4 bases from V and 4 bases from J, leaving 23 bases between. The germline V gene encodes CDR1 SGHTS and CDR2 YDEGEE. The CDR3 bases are TGTGCCAGCAGCCCCCGCGATTCGGGGATTGATCTCTATGGCTACACCTTC. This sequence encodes CASSPRDSGIDLYGYTF. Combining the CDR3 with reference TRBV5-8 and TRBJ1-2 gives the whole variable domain EAGVTQSPTHLIKTRGQQATLRCSPISGHTSVYWYQQALGLGLQFLLWYDEGEERNRGNFPPRFSGRQFPNYSSELNVNALELEDSALYLCASSPRDSGIDLYGYTFGSGTRLTVV.